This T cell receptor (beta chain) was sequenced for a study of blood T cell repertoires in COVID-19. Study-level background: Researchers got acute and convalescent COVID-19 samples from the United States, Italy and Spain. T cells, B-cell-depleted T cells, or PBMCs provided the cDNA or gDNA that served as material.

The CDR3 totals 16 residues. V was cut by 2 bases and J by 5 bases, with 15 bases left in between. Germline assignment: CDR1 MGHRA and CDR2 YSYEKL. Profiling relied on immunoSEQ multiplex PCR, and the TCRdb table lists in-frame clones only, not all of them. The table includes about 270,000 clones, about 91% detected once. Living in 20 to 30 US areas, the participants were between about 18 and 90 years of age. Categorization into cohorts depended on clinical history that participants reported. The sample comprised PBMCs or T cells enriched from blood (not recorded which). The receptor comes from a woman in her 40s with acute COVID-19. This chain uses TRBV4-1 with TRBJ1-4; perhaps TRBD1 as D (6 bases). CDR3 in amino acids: CASSQTGRQGNEKLFF. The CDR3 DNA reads TGCGCCAGCAGCCAAACGGGTAGGCAGGGGAATGAAAAACTGTTTTTT.